This T cell receptor (beta chain) stems from a study of blood T cell repertoires in COVID-19. V lost 2 bases and J lost 4, with 12 bases in between. The germline V gene has CDR1 MNHEY and CDR2 SMNVEV (reference sequence). This CDR3 has 15 amino acids. Per the original methods: Estimates of nucleated cell counts were drawn from the amplification of reference gene primers. Libraries were prepared by immunoSEQ multiplex PCR; TCRdb keeps only in-frame clonotypes and omits some of them. That table is the source of V, J and clone size, and D and trimming were worked out from the DNA. Of nearly 350,000 clones detected, 88% appear once; the ten largest clones hold approximately 7.3%.

The clonotype originates from a woman aged 70 to 79 with COVID-19, enrolled during active disease. This rearrangement joins TRBV27 to TRBJ2-1, with D hard to call. The material sequenced was peripheral blood. The CDR3 coding sequence is TGTGCCAGCAGTTTACTTGGGCTGGAATACAATGAGCAGTTCTTC. The encoded protein is CASSLLGLEYNEQFF.